This TCR beta chain was recorded in a study of T cells after yellow fever vaccination (dated by TCRdb to about 2019). General notes on the study: The SMART-Seq v4 Ultra Low Input RNA kit was used to prepare libraries from fractions with low cell numbers. To track T-cell clones before and after primary and booster YFV17D yellow fever vaccination, bulk TCR alpha and beta repertoires were sequenced longitudinally. The cohort comprised two healthy male donors, one aged 18 to 30 and one aged 30 to 40 years. Blood was collected at multiple timepoints before and after primary and secondary immunization, and bulk PBMC replicates and cell subsets were isolated.

TCR cDNA was synthesized by 5'RACE template switching, which introduced a universal primer site and unique molecular identifiers. Priming for cDNA synthesis came from both the TCR alpha and TCR beta constant segments. Libraries were amplified in two PCR steps, with sample barcodes and sequencing adapters added in the second step. Sequencing of the libraries was done on either Illumina HiSeq 2500 (2x100 bp) or NovaSeq (2x150 bp). Per the authors' processing: Demultiplexing of reads and collapsing into UMI consensus sequences were performed with MIGEC, and V(D)J alignment was carried out with MiXCR. Vaccine-responding clonotypes were identified with edgeR using replicate PBMC samples, with FDR below 0.01 and a log2 fold change above 5 up to day 15 being required. Each bulk clonotype was labeled CD4 or CD8 based on which sequenced repertoire, CD4 or CD8, contained the clonotype at higher abundance. Starting from the raw public reads, TCRdb applied fastp trimming at Q25, assembled clones with MiXCR and retained in-frame beta chains. Rows merge per CDR3 protein into single entries with the most common DNA and genes. The V and J calls reflect TCRdb's pipeline rather than the authors' work. Within this sample are over 100,000 distinct CDR3 sequences, with 8.4% of them counted one time only. Clones ranked in the top ten supply over 25% of the sample.

Turning to this clonotype: Its antigen is not yet known. Base qualities were left out, and no much larger clone turns up one base away.

Per the publication, the treatment or condition label means: live attenuated yellow fever vaccine strain. A standard Ficoll-Paque protocol was used to isolate PBMCs from peripheral blood. Dynabeads CD4 and CD8 positive selection kits were used to isolate CD4 and CD8 T-cell fractions. TriZol was used to extract RNA from bulk PBMCs, from CD4 and CD8 fractions, and from dextramer-positive and dextramer-negative fractions. The V end loses 5 bases and the J end loses 5 bases, and a stretch of 15 bases separates them. According to the germline V gene, CDR1 reads SGHAT and CDR2 reads FQNNGV. The CDR3 contains 15 residues, cysteine and phenylalanine counted. Only the CDR3 portion is preserved as DNA: 45 bases, with reading frame beginning at the first base. General findings and caveats noted by the study authors: Most clones expanded after primary vaccination were re-detected after the booster (about 95% of CD4 and roughly 87% of CD8), suggesting broad memory maintenance. The secondary T-cell response was weaker than the primary response but faster, peaking on day 5 instead of day 15. A small fraction of clonotypes showed up in both the CD4 and CD8 compartments, probably as a result of convergent recombination. Because only a couple of donors were included in the study, the extent to which the findings can be generalized is limited. Because abundant contaminating clonotypes from the bulk population could be contained in FACS-sorted repertoires, computational filtering was required.

Source: CD8+ T cells sorted from PBMCs, taken 45 days after the yellow fever booster vaccination. The rearrangement joined TRBV11-2 to TRBJ2-2; a tentative D call is TRBD2 (5 bases match). The sequence came from a man aged 25 to 40 who received the YFV17D yellow fever vaccine. The CDR3 corresponds to CASSHGEYGTGELFF. The base sequence is TGTGCCAGCAGCCACGGGGAGTATGGGACCGGGGAGCTGTTTTTT.